These T cell receptor beta chains were read from a single sample in a study of cytomegalovirus exposure and HLA in healthy donors. The protocol was immunoSEQ multiplex PCR, while the TCRdb copy is restricted to in-frame clones and leaves out a portion. The sample gives hundreds of thousands of clones, over 80% of which show up once; about 6.4% is in the top ten. The specimen sequenced was PBMCs. These receptors all come from a man in his forties in good health and CMV-seropositive. The CDR3 runs from the conserved cysteine through the conserved F or W. A D gene is named only where the DNA matches it firmly. Part of the rows lack a size; the others show once, few, many or a class for expanded clones.

J gene | clone size | D gene | V gene | CDR3 length | CDR3 DNA | CDR3 protein
TRBJ1-2 | - | - | TRBV5-1 | 15 | TGCGCCAGCAGCTTGGTACAGCGGACTAACTATGGCTACACCTTC | CASSLVQRTNYGYTF
TRBJ2-1 | - | - | TRBV7-9 | 13 | TGTGCCAGCAGAACACTAGCCGAGAATGAGCAGTTCTTC | CASRTLAENEQFF
TRBJ1-2 | - | - | TRBV19 | 13 | TGTGCCAGTAGCCCGACAGGAACGTCCGGCTACACCTTC | CASSPTGTSGYTF
TRBJ2-1 | few | TRBD2 | TRBV6-1 | 17 | TGTGCCAGCAGTGAAACCCCGACTAGCGGGCTCTACAATGAGCAGTTCTTC | CASSETPTSGLYNEQFF
TRBJ2-1 | - | - | TRBV6-1 | 16 | TGTGCCAGCAGTGAAAAGACGGGGAGGACCCCCAATGAGCAGTTCTTC | CASSEKTGRTPNEQFF
TRBJ1-2 | - | TRBD1 | TRBV6-1 | 14 | TGTGCCAGCAGTGAGGCAGGGGGCTGGGATGGCTACACCTTC | CASSEAGGWDGYTF
TRBJ2-5 | - | - | TRBV20-1 | 11 | TGCAGTGCTAGCGTAGTGGAGACCCAGTACTTC | CSASVVETQYF
TRBJ2-1 | few | - | TRBV6-5 | 15 | TGTGCCAGCAGGCTGGGGACTGCCTCCTACAATGAGCAGTTCTTC | CASRLGTASYNEQFF
TRBJ1-4 | - | - | TRBV5-1 | 15 | TGCGCCAGCAGCCTAGACGGGAATCGACCTGAAAAACTGTTTTTT | CASSLDGNRPEKLFF
TRBJ2-1 | few | TRBD1 | TRBV30 | 15 | TGTGCCTGGCAGTCCCGGGACAGGGTCCACAATGAGCAGTTCTTC | CAWQSRDRVHNEQFF
TRBJ2-5 | - | TRBD2 | TRBV19 | 16 | TGTGCCAGTAGTCTCCCCGGACTAGCGGCCTCTAGGACCCAGTACTTC | CASSLPGLAASRTQYF
TRBJ1-1 | once | - | TRBV27 | 13 | TGTGCCACGGGGGGGAGGTGGAACACTGAAGCTTTCTTT | CATGGRWNTEAFF
TRBJ2-6 | - | - | TRBV1 | 20 | TGCACCAGCAGTCCCAGGGGGGACAGGCGGGCTCAGCCTGGGGCCAACGTCCTGACTTTC | CTSSPRGDRRAQPGANVLTF
TRBJ1-5 | - | - | TRBV9 | 16 | TGTGCCAGCAGCGTAGGAGGTGGCGCGGGAAGTCAGCCCCAGCATTTT | CASSVGGGAGSQPQHF
TRBJ1-3 | - | - | TRBV19 | 15 | TGTGCCAGTACGGAGGGGTGGGCGTCTGGAAACACCATATATTTT | CASTEGWASGNTIYF
TRBJ1-2 | - | - | TRBV6-1 | 15 | TGTGCCAGCAGCGTTCGACAGTGGGGGGGGGCAGGCTACACCTTC | CASSVRQWGGAGYTF
TRBJ1-1 | - | - | TRBV6-1 | 14 | TGTGCCAGCAGTGTGGAGGGGCGAAATACTGAAGCTTTCTTT | CASSVEGRNTEAFF
TRBJ2-5 | - | - | TRBV11-2 | 19 | TGTGCCAGCAGCTTAGATCGACAGGCAGGGACGGAATCTGAAGAGACCCAGTACTTC | CASSLDRQAGTESEETQYF
TRBJ2-1 | - | TRBD1 | TRBV6-5 | 15 | TGTGCCAGCAGTTACTCCGGGACAGGGGGCAATGAGCAGTTCTTC | CASSYSGTGGNEQFF
TRBJ2-1 | - | - | TRBV5-1 | 13 | TGCGCCAGCAGCTTGGCGGCGGACAATGAGCAGTTCTTC | CASSLAADNEQFF
TRBJ2-7 | - | - | TRBV25-1 | 15 | TGTGCCAGCAGTGGGGCCCCCGCAGCAAGTTACGAGCAGTACTTC | CASSGAPAASYEQYF
TRBJ1-1 | - | TRBD1 | TRBV19 | 11 | TGTGCCAGTAGTATTCAGGGGGCGACTTTCTTT | CASSIQGATFF
TRBJ1-5 | - | TRBD1 | TRBV19 | 13 | TGTGCCAGTAGTCAACAGGGGGCACAGCCCCAGCATTTT | CASSQQGAQPQHF
TRBJ1-5 | - | - | TRBV18 | 14 | TGTGCCAGCTCACCCTTACAGGGAAATCAGCCCCAGCATTTT | CASSPLQGNQPQHF
TRBJ1-2 | - | - | TRBV9 | 14 | TGTGCCAGCAGCGTAGGAAACGGTCCCTATGGCTACACCTTC | CASSVGNGPYGYTF
TRBJ2-1 | - | TRBD1 | TRBV19 | 14 | TGTGCCAGTAGCCTGGGGACAGGTTACAATGAGCAGTTCTTC | CASSLGTGYNEQFF
TRBJ2-5 | - | - | TRBV6-6 | 14 | TGTGCCAGCAGTTCCAGGGCAGGACAAGAGACCCAGTACTTC | CASSSRAGQETQYF
TRBJ2-7 | - | TRBD2 | TRBV7-9 | 15 | TGTGCCAGCAGCGACGGGACTAGCAAGGGAAACGAGCAGTACTTC | CASSDGTSKGNEQYF
TRBJ2-7 | - | - | TRBV25-1 | 16 | TGTGCCAGCAGTGAATCTGGGGGGAAGGGGTCCTACGAGCAGTACTTC | CASSESGGKGSYEQYF
TRBJ1-5 | once | - | TRBV28 | 15 | TGTGCCAGCAGTCCCAGGGCAGGGGGCAATCAGCCCCAGCATTTT | CASSPRAGGNQPQHF
TRBJ2-5 | once | - | TRBV27 | 14 | TGTGCCAGCAGTTTAATCGGTAACCAAGAGACCCAGTACTTC | CASSLIGNQETQYF
TRBJ1-3 | once | TRBD1 | TRBV15 | 15 | TGTGCCACCAGCAAACGGGACAGGGCCGGAAACACCATATATTTT | CATSKRDRAGNTIYF
TRBJ1-4 | - | - | TRBV10-3 | 15 | TGTGCCATCAGTGATGTGGCGACAGACAATGAAAAACTGTTTTTT | CAISDVATDNEKLFF
TRBJ1-5 | - | TRBD1 | TRBV27 | 13 | TGTGCCAGCAGCTGGACAGGGGGACAGCCCCAGCATTTT | CASSWTGGQPQHF
TRBJ2-7 | - | - | TRBV7-9 | 11 | TGTGCCAGCAGCAACCGAGACGAGCAGTACTTC | CASSNRDEQYF
TRBJ2-3 | - | TRBD2 | TRBV2 | 14 | TGTGCCAGCAGTTTCAGCGGGAGAGCCGATACGCAGTATTTT | CASSFSGRADTQYF
TRBJ2-5 | - | - | TRBV7-7 | 14 | TGTGCTAGCAGCCCCTCCGGTGAGGGTGAGACCCAGTACTTC | CASSPSGEGETQYF
TRBJ1-5 | few | - | TRBV19 | 16 | TGTGCCAGTAGTGACCCTGGACAGCCCAGCAATCAGCCCCAGCATTTT | CASSDPGQPSNQPQHF
TRBJ1-5 | once | - | TRBV15 | 17 | TGTGCCACCAGCAGGACCCAAGAAAGCAGCGGCAATCAGCCCCAGCATTTT | CATSRTQESSGNQPQHF